The text below deals with one T cell receptor beta chain. Authors' processing steps: Quantification of nucleated cells was approximated via reference gene primer amplification. TCRdb's table, derived via immunoSEQ multiplex PCR, lists solely in-frame clones and lacks some. V, J and clone size derive from that table, while D and trimming were established from the DNA sequence. The sample lists hundreds of thousands of clones, around nine tenths occurring once. The data derive from a study of blood T cell repertoires in COVID-19. Overall study: COVID-19 samples collected from the United States, Italy and Spain covered acute and convalescent phases. T cells, B-cell-depleted T cells, or PBMCs supplied cDNA or gDNA.

The length of the CDR3 is 15 residues. CDR1 and CDR2 (germline): SGHNT, YYREEE (reference sequence). Trimming pared 0 bases from V and 3 bases from J, leaving 12 bases between. The TCR comes from a woman aged 45-60 years with COVID-19, enrolled during active disease. The chain recombines TRBV5-4 with TRBJ1-1; D is undetermined. The sequenced sample was peripheral blood. The CDR3 nucleotides are TGTGCCAGCAGCTTGGCTCTGGGCTCCTACACTGAAGCTTTCTTT. Amino acids: CASSLALGSYTEAFF.